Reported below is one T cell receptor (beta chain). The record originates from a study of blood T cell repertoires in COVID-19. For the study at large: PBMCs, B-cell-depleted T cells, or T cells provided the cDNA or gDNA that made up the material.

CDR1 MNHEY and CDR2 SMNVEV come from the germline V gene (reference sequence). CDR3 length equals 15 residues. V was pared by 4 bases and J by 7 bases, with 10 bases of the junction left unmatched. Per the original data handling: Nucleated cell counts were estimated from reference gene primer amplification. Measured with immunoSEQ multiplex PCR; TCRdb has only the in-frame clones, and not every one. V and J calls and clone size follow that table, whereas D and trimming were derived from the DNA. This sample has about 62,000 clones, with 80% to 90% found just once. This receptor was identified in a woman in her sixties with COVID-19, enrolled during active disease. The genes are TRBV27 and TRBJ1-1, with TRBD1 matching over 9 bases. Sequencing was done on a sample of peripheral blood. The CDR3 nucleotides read TGTGCCAGCAGTTCGCACAGGGGGCGGGTTGGTGAAGCTTTCTTT. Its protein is CASSSHRGRVGEAFF.